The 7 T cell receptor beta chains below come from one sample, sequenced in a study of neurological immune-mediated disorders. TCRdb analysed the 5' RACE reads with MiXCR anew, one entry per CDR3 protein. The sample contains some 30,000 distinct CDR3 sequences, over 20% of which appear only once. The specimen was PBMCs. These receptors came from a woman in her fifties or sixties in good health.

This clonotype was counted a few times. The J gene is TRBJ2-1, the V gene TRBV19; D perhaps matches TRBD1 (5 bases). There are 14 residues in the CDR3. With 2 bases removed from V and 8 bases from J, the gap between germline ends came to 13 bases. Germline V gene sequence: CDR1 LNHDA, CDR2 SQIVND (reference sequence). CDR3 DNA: TGTGCCAGTAGTATAAGGGGTGGTGGGGATGAGCAGTTCTTC. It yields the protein CASSIRGGGDEQFF.

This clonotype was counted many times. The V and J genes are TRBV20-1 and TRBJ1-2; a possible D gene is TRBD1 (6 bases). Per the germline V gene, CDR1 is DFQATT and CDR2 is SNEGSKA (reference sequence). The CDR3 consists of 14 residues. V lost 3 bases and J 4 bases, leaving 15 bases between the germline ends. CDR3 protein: CSARAPGASYGYTF. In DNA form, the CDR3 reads TGCAGTGCTAGGGCCCCGGGGGCTAGCTATGGCTACACCTTC.

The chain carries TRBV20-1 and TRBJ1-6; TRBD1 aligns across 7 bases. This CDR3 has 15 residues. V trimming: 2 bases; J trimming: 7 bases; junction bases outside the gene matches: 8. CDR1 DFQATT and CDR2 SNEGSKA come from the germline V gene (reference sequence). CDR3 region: CSARRRDRANSPLHF. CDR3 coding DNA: TGCAGTGCTAGACGTCGTGACAGGGCCAATTCACCCCTCCACTTT.

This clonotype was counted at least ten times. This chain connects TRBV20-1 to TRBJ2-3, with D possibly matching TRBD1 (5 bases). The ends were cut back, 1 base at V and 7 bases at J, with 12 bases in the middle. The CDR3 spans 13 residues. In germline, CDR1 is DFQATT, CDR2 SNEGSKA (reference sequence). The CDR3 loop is CSARGQGINTQYF. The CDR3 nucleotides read TGCAGTGCTAGAGGGCAGGGTATTAATACGCAGTATTTT.

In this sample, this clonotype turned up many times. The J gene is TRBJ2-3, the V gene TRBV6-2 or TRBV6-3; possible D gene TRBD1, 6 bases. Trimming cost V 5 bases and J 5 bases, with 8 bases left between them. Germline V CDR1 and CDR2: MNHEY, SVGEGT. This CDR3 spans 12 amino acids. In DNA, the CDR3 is TGTGCCAGCAGTCGGACAGAAGATACGCAGTATTTT. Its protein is CASSRTEDTQYF.

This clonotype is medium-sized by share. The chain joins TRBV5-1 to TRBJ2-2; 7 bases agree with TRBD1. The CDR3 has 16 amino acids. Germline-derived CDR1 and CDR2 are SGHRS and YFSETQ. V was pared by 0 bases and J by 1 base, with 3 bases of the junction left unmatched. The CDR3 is CASSLETGWNTGELFF. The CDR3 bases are TGCGCCAGCAGCTTGGAGACAGGGTGGAACACCGGGGAGCTGTTTTTT.

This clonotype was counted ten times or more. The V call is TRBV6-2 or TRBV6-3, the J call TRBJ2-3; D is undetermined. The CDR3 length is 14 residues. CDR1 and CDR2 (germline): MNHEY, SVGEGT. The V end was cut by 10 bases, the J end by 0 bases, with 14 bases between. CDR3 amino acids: CATSPRESTDTQYF. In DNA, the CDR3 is TGTGCCACATCCCCACGCGAGAGCACAGATACGCAGTATTTT.